The T cell receptor beta chain under discussion was sequenced for a study of blood T cell repertoires in COVID-19. Study-level information: The cDNA or gDNA used as material had been derived from T cells, B-cell-depleted T cells, or PBMCs.

The data were produced by immunoSEQ multiplex PCR, yet TCRdb's version contains in-frame clones alone and is incomplete. Among tens of thousands of clones, 80% were seen once, and the ten largest hold around 21%. The ends lost 3 bases at V and 4 bases at J; junction bases unmatched: 8. CDR1 is LGHDT and CDR2 is YNNKEL in the germline V gene (reference sequence). The CDR3 totals 16 residues. The clonotype originates from a woman aged 80 or older with acute or convalescent COVID-19. V usage is TRBV3-1 (or the pseudogene TRBV3-2) and J usage is TRBJ1-3; 8 bases are a match to TRBD1. Sequencing input: peripheral blood. The DNA for the CDR3 is TGTGCCAGCAGCCACCGAGCGCGGGACAGGGGAAACACCATATATTTT. Translation gives CASSHRARDRGNTIYF.